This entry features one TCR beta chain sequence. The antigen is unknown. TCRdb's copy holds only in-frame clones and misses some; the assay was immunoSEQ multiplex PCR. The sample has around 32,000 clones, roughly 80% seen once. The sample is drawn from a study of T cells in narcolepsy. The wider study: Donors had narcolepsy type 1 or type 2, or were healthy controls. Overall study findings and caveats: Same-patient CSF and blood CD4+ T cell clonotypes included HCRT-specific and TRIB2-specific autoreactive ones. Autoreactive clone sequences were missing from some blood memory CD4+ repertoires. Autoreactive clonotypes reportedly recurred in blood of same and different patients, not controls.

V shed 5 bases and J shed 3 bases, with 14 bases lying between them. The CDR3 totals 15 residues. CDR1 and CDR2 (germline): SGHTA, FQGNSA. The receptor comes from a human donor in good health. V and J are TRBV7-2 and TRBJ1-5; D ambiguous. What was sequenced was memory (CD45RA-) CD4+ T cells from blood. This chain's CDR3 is CASSPQYGSNQPQHF. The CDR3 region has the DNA TGTGCCAGCAGCCCACAGTACGGGTCCAATCAGCCCCAGCATTTT.